This TCR beta chain comes out of a study of cytomegalovirus exposure and HLA in healthy donors. CDR1 and CDR2 (germline): SGHVS, FQNEAQ. Trimming took off 5 bases at V and 4 bases at J, with 8 bases between the two ends. The CDR3 loop spans 13 amino acids. Points on this clone: Its cognate antigen is unknown.

The PCR made use of 60 Vbeta and 13 Jbeta primers. Sequencing used immunoSEQ multiplex PCR; TCRdb keeps in-frame clones, though not all of them. The repertoire holds 150,000 to 200,000 clones, with approximately 71% as singletons. Study results and limitations: Some public TCRs appeared in many individuals, while most sequences were rare.

This receptor was obtained from a woman in her forties in good health and CMV-seropositive. Sequencing was carried out using PBMCs. The V call is TRBV7-8, the J call TRBJ2-2; the D is unclear. The CDR3 loop is CASSPRGTGELFF. The CDR3 nucleotides read TGTGCCAGCAGCCCTCGAGGCACCGGGGAGCTGTTTTTT.